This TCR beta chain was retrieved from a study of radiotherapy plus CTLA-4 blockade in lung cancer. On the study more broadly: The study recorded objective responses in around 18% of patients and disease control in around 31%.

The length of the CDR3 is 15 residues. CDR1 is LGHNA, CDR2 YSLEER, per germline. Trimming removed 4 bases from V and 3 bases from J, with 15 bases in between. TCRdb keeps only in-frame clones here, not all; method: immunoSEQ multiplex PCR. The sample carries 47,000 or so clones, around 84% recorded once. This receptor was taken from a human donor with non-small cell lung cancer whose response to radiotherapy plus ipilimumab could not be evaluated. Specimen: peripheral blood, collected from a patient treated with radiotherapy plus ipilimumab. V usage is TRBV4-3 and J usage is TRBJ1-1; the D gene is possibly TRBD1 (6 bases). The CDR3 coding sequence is TGCGCCAGCAGCCTCTCGGGGGGCCGATACACTGAAGCTTTCTTT. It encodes CASSLSGGRYTEAFF.